This T cell receptor (beta chain) comes out of a study of beta chain features in type 1 diabetes. Findings and limits, study-wide: The question left open here concerned HLA type influencing TCRB rearrangement. In type 1 diabetes patients, VDJ junctions had fewer insertions; deletions at these junctions were more frequent. The cDNA sequencing approach could over-represent high-TCR-expressing cells. A moderate, significant TCRB CDR3 shortening appeared in type 1 diabetes across four CD4+ subsets.

The CDR3 contains 14 residues. Deletions cut 1 base from V and 4 bases from J, with 8 bases between. From germline, CDR1 is SGHVS and CDR2 FQNEAQ. Concerning this clone: Its antigen is not known.

What was sequenced were expressed TCRB transcripts, since all of the isolated RNA had been reverse transcribed. Assay used: immunoSEQ multiplex PCR; TCRdb lists only in-frame clones, some missing. The sample lists 500,000 to 700,000 clones, 15% to 17% seen once, with about 0.097% in the top ten. The sample consisted of naive CD4+ T cells from blood. The chain couples TRBV7-8 to TRBJ1-3; possibly TRBD1 for D (6 bases). The TCR was taken from a man aged 18 to 35 in good health. The CDR3 coding sequence is TGTGCCAGCAGCTTAGACAGGGCCGGAAACACCATATATTTT. This sequence encodes CASSLDRAGNTIYF. The whole variable domain, filled in from reference TRBV7-8 and TRBJ1-3, reads GAGVSQSPRYKVAKRGQDVALRCDPISGHVSLFWYQQALGQGPEFLTYFQNEAQLDKSGLPSDRFFAERPEGSVSTLKIQRTQQEDSAVYLCASSLDRAGNTIYFGEGSWLTVV.